The present T cell receptor (beta chain) was sequenced within a study of T cells in Graves' hyperthyroidism and ophthalmopathy. Looking at the study overall: The initial diagnosis was the point when peripheral blood was collected, ahead of any treatment. Findings and caveats of the study: A model built on 13 V-J features separated ophthalmopathy from stable hyperthyroidism.

Trimming took 3 bases from V and 2 from J, leaving 7 bases between them. CDR3 length: 13 amino acids. Germline V gene lookup returns CDR1 LGHDT and CDR2 YNNKEL (reference sequence). What was amplified from RNA transcripts were TCR beta CDR3 regions. In the first-round RT-PCR of the TCR CDR3, the HTBI primer set was used. TCRdb passed the multiplex PCR reads through MiXCR, listing each CDR3 protein once. The sample yields around 560,000 distinct CDR3 sequences, over 15% seen once. The diagnoses drew upon clinical symptoms, serum thyroxine and TRAb, thyroid ultrasound and orbital computed tomography. Ten or more counts support this clonotype. What it recognizes is unknown.

The TCR originated in a young woman with Graves' hyperthyroidism. Sequenced material: blood. The chain uses TRBV3-1 and TRBJ2-5; D not certain. CDR3 bases: TGTGCCAGCAGCCAGGGGTTACAAGAGACCCAGTACTTC. It is translated as CASSQGLQETQYF.